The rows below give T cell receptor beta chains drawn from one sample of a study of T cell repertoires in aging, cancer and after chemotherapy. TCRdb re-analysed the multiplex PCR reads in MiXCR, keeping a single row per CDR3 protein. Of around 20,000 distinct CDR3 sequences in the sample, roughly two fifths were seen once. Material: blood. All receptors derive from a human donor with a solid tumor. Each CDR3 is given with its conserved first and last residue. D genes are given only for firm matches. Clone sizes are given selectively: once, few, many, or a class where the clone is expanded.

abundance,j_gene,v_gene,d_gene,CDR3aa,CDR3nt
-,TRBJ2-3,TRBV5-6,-,CASSLPGTDTQYF,TGTGCCAGCAGCTTGCCAGGCACAGATACGCAGTATTTT
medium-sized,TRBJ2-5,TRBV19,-,CASSPRQGVGETQYF,TGTGCCAGTAGTCCCCGGCAGGGCGTGGGAGAGACCCAGTACTTC
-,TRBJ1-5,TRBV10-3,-,CAIGRAGQPQHF,TGTGCCATCGGGCGGGCGGGTCAGCCCCAGCATTTT
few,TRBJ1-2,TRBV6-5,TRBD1,CASSLAQGQGALTF,TGTGCCAGCAGTTTGGCCCAAGGGCAGGGGGCGCTTACCTTC
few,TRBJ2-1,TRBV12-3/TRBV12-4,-,CASSLMGGVYNEQFF,TGTGCCAGCAGTTTAATGGGCGGGGTTTACAATGAGCAGTTCTTC
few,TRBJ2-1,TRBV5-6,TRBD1,CASSLGQGARGEQFF,TGTGCCAGCAGCTTGGGCCAGGGGGCGCGAGGTGAGCAGTTCTTC
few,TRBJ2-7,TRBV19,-,CASQSPSGEQYF,TGTGCCAGCCAGTCCCCTTCGGGCGAGCAGTACTTC
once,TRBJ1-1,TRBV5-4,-,CASSSRLQGEAFF,TGTGCCAGCAGCTCCCGCCTACAGGGTGAAGCTTTCTTT
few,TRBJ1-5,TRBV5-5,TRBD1,CASSLAGTGQDPNQPQHF,TGTGCCAGCAGCTTGGCTGGGACAGGGCAAGATCCGAATCAGCCCCAGCATTTT
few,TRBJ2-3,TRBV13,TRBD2,CASSLGAIAGGPLDTQYF,TGTGCCAGCAGCCTAGGGGCCATAGCGGGAGGGCCCCTAGATACGCAGTATTTT
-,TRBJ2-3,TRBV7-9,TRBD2,CASSSGGRDLTDTQYF,TGTGCCAGCAGCTCGGGAGGGCGGGACCTCACAGATACGCAGTATTTT
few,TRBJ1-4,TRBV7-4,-,CASSLKSHNEKLFF,TGTGCCAGCAGCTTAAAGAGCCATAATGAAAAACTGTTTTTT
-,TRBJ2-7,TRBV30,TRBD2,CACRGSGGQSSYEQYF,TGTGCCTGCAGAGGGAGCGGGGGCCAGAGCTCCTACGAGCAGTACTTC
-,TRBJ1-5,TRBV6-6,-,CASSYSGTVYSNQPQHF,TGTGCCAGCAGTTACTCGGGGACGGTCTATAGCAATCAGCCCCAGCATTTT
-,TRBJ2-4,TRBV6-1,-,CASSEYGPETAKNIQYF,TGTGCCAGCAGTGAATATGGGCCAGAGACAGCCAAAAACATTCAGTACTTC
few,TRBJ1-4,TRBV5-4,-,CASSLNRGTEKLFF,TGTGCCAGCAGCTTGAATCGGGGTACTGAAAAACTGTTTTTT
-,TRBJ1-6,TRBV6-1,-,CASSEPRGDNSPLHF,TGTGCCAGCAGTGAACCCCGCGGTGATAATTCACCCCTCCACTTT
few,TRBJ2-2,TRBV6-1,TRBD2,CASSARTSGGNTGELFF,TGTGCCAGCAGTGCACGGACTAGCGGGGGGAACACCGGGGAGCTGTTTTTT
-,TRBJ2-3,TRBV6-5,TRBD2,CASSYGPAGGDKDTQYF,TGTGCCAGCAGTTACGGGCCCGCGGGGGGTGATAAGGATACGCAGTATTTT
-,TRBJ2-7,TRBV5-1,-,CASSLTGSEQYF,TGCGCCAGCAGCTTGACCGGGTCCGAGCAGTACTTC
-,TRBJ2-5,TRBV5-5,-,CASSLSSGSETQYF,TGTGCCAGCAGCTTGTCGTCAGGGTCAGAGACCCAGTACTTC
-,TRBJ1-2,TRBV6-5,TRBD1,CASRAGQGYGYTF,TGTGCCAGCAGAGCGGGACAGGGGTATGGCTACACCTTC
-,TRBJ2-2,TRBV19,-,CASSLSCGNFGELFF,TGTGCCAGTAGCCTGAGTTGCGGGAACTTCGGGGAGCTGTTCTTT
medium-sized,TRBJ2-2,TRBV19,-,CASSMGARELFF,TGTGCCAGTAGTATGGGGGCTCGGGAGCTGTTTTTT
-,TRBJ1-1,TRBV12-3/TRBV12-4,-,CASRRQALNTEVFF,TGTGCCAGCAGGAGACAGGCCCTGAACACTGAAGTTTTCTTT
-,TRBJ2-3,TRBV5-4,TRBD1,CASSPQGALTDTQYF,TGTGCCAGCAGCCCGCAGGGGGCATTAACAGATACGCAGTATTTT
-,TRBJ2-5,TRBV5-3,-,CASSLSGGFETQYF,TGTGCCAGCAGCCTTTCCGGGGGCTTTGAGACCCAGTACTTC
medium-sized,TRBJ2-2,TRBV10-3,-,CAINSGPAGELFF,TGTGCCATCAATAGCGGTCCCGCCGGGGAGCTGTTTTTT
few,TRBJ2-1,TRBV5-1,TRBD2,CASSLGGTSGGNEQFF,TGCGCCAGCAGCTTGGGGGGGACTAGCGGGGGCAATGAGCAGTTCTTC
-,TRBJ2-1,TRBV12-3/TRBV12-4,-,CASSRQGSYNEQFF,TGTGCCAGCAGTAGGCAGGGCTCCTACAATGAGCAGTTCTTC
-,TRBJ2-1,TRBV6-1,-,CASSEFRGAPYEQFF,TGTGCCAGCAGTGAATTCCGGGGAGCACCTTACGAGCAGTTCTTC
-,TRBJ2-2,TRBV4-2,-,CASSQVPGGELFF,TGTGCCAGCAGCCAAGTTCCGGGAGGGGAGCTGTTTTTT
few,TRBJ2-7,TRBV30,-,CAWSQGYYEQYF,TGTGCCTGGAGTCAAGGGTACTACGAGCAGTACTTC
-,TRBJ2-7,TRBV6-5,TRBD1,CASSYSGPGTAYEQYF,TGTGCCAGCAGTTACTCGGGACCCGGGACAGCCTACGAGCAGTACTTC
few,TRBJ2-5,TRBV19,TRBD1,CASSRHPGQQSETQYF,TGTGCCAGTAGTAGGCATCCGGGACAGCAATCGGAGACCCAGTACTTC
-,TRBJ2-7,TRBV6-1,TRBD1,CASSPDRTAYEQYF,TGTGCCAGCAGTCCGGACAGGACGGCCTACGAGCAGTACTTC
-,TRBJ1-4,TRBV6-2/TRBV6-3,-,CASSYSPDRPEKLFF,TGTGCCAGCAGTTACTCCCCCGACAGGCCTGAAAAACTGTTTTTT
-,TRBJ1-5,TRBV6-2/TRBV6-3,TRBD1,CASSRGTGSGQPQHF,TGTGCCAGCAGTAGGGGGACAGGGAGCGGACAGCCCCAGCATTTT
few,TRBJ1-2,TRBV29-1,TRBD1,CSVVLGPDRLPDLRYGYTF,TGCAGCGTTGTATTGGGACCGGACAGGCTTCCCGACCTCCGCTATGGCTACACCTTC
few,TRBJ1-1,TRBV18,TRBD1,CASSPRTGGAENTEAFF,TGTGCCAGCTCACCCCGGACAGGGGGCGCGGAGAACACTGAAGCTTTCTTT
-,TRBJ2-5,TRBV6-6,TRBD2,CASSYSRTSGSETQYF,TGTGCCAGCAGTTACTCCCGGACTAGCGGGAGTGAGACCCAGTACTTC
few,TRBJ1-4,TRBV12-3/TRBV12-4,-,CASRANREEKLFF,TGTGCCAGCAGGGCGAACAGGGAAGAAAAACTGTTTTTT